This TCR beta chain was recorded in a study of a mutant IDH1 vaccine in newly diagnosed glioma. Study in general: Patients had eight vaccinations, in weeks 1, 3, 5, 7, 11, 15, 19 and 23. Sex among treated patients split about 60% male, about 38% female; mean age was about 43 years. Most patients had radiochemotherapy with temozolomide before enrollment; others had one alone. Vaccination began 4-6 weeks post radiotherapy alone, or with temozolomide cycles.

The time point denotes: week 23, last vaccination. Alongside topical imiquimod, each dose of vaccine comprised 300 ug of mutant IDH1 20-mer peptide. This clone has just one count. The antigen remains unidentified. The data were produced by immunoSEQ multiplex PCR, yet TCRdb's version contains in-frame clones alone and is incomplete. Among 65,000 or so clones, approximately 84% were seen once, and the ten largest hold under 4.5%. The trim removed 6 bases at V and 7 bases at J, leaving 11 bases unmatched. Germline loops: CDR1 MNHEY, CDR2 SVGAGI. There are 14 residues in the CDR3. The chain couples TRBV6-5 to TRBJ1-1, with 7 bases fitting TRBD1. The material sequenced was PBMCs, taken from a glioma patient whose treatment included an IDH1 peptide vaccine. The origin of this receptor is a young man with glioma. DNA for the CDR3: TGTGCCAGCAGACTCGGACAGGTCTCAAATGAAGCTTTCTTT. This sequence encodes CASRLGQVSNEAFF.